This record looks at one TCR beta chain sequence and its context. No antigen is known for it. Base qualities are not at hand, and no much larger clone is one base apart. Reading the germline V gene gives CDR1 SGHDT and CDR2 YYEEEE. Including the terminal cysteine and phenylalanine, the CDR3 comprises 16 residues. Only the CDR3 DNA stays, 48 bases, in frame from base 1. The germline ends are 13 bases apart after V is trimmed by 2 bases and J by 0 bases. This specimen belongs to a study of cytomegalovirus exposure and HLA in healthy donors (dated by TCRdb to about 2017). A note on the overall study: An earlier analysis of some 550 of the donors reported roughly 270 Gb of sequence data and roughly 100 million unique TCR beta sequences from about 179 million T cells. An early release covering around 630 HLA-typed donors comprised approximately 300 gigabases of sequencing data and tens of millions of unique TCR sequences. Of the approximately 400 genotyped donors, roughly 80% were placed in the genetic ancestry cluster associated with self-reported Caucasian donors. The study aimed to test whether cataloging public T cell receptors could reveal signatures of past pathogen exposure. Using immunosequencing, the study profiled T cell repertoires from about 650 subjects and related those repertoires to cytomegalovirus serostatus. A separate validation cohort of roughly 110 different subjects was used in addition to the roughly 670-subject first cohort. To predict cytomegalovirus infection status, the study brought together high-throughput TCR immunosequencing, statistical association of individual TCRs with disease status, and machine learning. To study patterns of TCR occurrence, a later analysis re-analyzed previously published TCR beta repertoires from 500 to 850 donors and added high-resolution HLA genotyping. Rather than using new phenotypic data, the later analysis identified candidate immune exposures from TCR beta sequences and from how often those sequences occurred across donors. An earlier analysis of about 620 of the donors applied high-throughput TCR beta sequencing to assess whether each TCR beta V gene segment acted as functional or pseudogenic. Donor age, sex, ethnicity and CMV serostatus were collected together with the repertoire data. In a later genetic analysis, genome-wide SNP genotypes for about three fifths of the roughly 670 donors were used, and that subset was treated as a discovery cohort. Every repertoire in the discovery cohort had been generated on one and the same sequencing platform. Both class I and class II loci were covered by HLA typing, at four-digit resolution. Typing coverage varied by locus: about 629-640 donors for A, B, C, DRB1 and DQB1; roughly 560 for DQA1; over 600 for DPA1; roughly 470 for DPB1. Because of strong linkage in the cohort, five DR-DQ haplotypes were treated as single units for association and clustering. On average, around 230,000 unique TCR beta nucleotide sequences were sequenced per donor among 350 to 400 genotyped donors of the cohort, with roughly 18% of those sequences being non-productive. The full study reports these points: According to the authors, the approach could potentially be generalized to other disease states and immunological phenotypes. Because the 87-base-pair reads could not distinguish some IMGT-functional V segments, including TRBV6-2 and TRBV6-3, those segments were excluded. Strong co-occurrence of HLA alleles, especially DR and DQ, made assigning TCR associations to individual alleles difficult. Because counts were too low, about 18 rarely observed V segments, including chromosome 9 orphons, were excluded from the earlier analysis of 587 of the donors. Only TCR beta chains were sequenced in this cohort, and the absence of alpha or paired-chain data limited detectable features. Specific HLA alleles were associated with over 15,000 TCR beta sequences at a false discovery rate of 0.05 in a later analysis. Most CMV-associated TCR beta chains appeared to be HLA-restricted in a later analysis, and the HLA associations seemed to be driven largely by CMV exposure. In a later analysis, HLA-associated TCR beta chains were found to be more clonally expanded and to have lower generation probabilities than equally common non-associated chains. Sequencing depth was assumed to be roughly uniform across donors in the presence/absence analyses, though that assumption may not hold. Linkage disequilibrium might explain the correlated functional status among segregating V segments, but an unknown experimental factor could not be ruled out. Broadly in line with IMGT annotations, most TCR beta V segments showed up in productive rearrangements about 87% or about 30% of the time in an earlier analysis of roughly 590 of the donors. In the study, some 160 TCR beta chains were listed as associated with cytomegalovirus. Three of the identified cytomegalovirus-associated TCR beta chains were confirmed in vitro to be specific for cytomegalovirus antigens. A later analysis found that TCR association rates varied across HLA loci, with DRB1 alleles showing the most associated TCRs and HLA-C alleles the fewest. In a later genetic analysis, a missense DCLRE1C variant was associated with V-gene and J-gene trimming of TCR beta chains, and the association was replicated in an independent cohort. In a later genetic analysis, fewer N-insertions in productive TCRs were reported among donors in an Asian-associated ancestry cluster than the roughly 700-donor mean. HLA typing was unavailable for some donors at each locus, so association tests used only the typed subset. In a later analysis, several top co-occurrence clusters were reported to appear linked to parvovirus B19, influenza, CMV and Epstein-Barr virus. Most TCR sequences were observed very rarely across donors, whereas some public TCRs were present in many individuals. A group of highly shared sequence variants was considered likely to be a technical artifact of the sequencing pipeline. A further reported finding was that TCR beta sequences accurately predicted the HLA-A and HLA-B alleles for most subjects in the first cohort. CMV serostatus was the only immune exposure information available for the cohort. Cytomegalovirus status was reported to be diagnosed by the classifier with high specificity and sensitivity in both the original and validation cohorts.

Preparation of the library involved the immunoSEQ multiplex PCR assay. The multiplex PCR relied on a mix of 60 forward primers for TCR Vbeta segments and 13 reverse primers for TCR Jbeta segments. Amplification of the CDR3 region of rearranged TCR beta genes was performed with a multiplex PCR assay on genomic DNA. The amplified TCR beta libraries were sequenced on the Illumina HiSeq System as 87-base-pair reads. The paper's processing steps were these. In a later analysis, some 80 million unique TCR beta chains were counted across the roughly 610 repertoires, and approximately 11 million of these chains were shared by at least two donors. Raw reads were error-corrected and collapsed into unique sequences by a nearest-neighbor algorithm in which closely related sequences were merged to remove PCR and sequencing errors. Alignment of CDR3 sequences to IMGT reference sequences was used to assign V, D and J gene segments. For a sequence to be retained, a match of at least six nucleotides was required to both a V gene segment and a J gene segment. A rearrangement counted as productive if the CDR3 had no stop codons and remained in frame with V and J, and every other rearrangement counted as non-productive. CDR3 was defined according to IMGT convention as the region running from the second conserved V-encoded cysteine to the conserved J-encoded phenylalanine. The earlier analysis of some 580 of the donors excluded any sequence lacking an unambiguous match to a single V gene segment. An earlier analysis of a few hundred of the donors called V segments functional above 56.7% productive rearrangements and segregating when the between-donor standard deviation exceeded 5%. To diagnose cytomegalovirus status from the catalog of TCR beta chain sequences, a statistical classification framework was built. A later analysis assigned V and J genes by comparing TCR nucleotide sequences with IMGT/GENE-DB human TR gene sequences. The TCRdist pipeline was used in a later analysis to assign CDR3 sequences and most-parsimonious VDJ recombination scenarios. A later analysis defined each TCR beta chain by its CDR3 amino acid sequence plus V-gene family, and excluded reads lacking a unique V-gene family. In a later analysis, 450 to 600 highly shared, low-generation-probability nucleotide sequences were removed to address suspected cross-contamination and a sequencing artifact. A later analysis calculated a clonal expansion index for each public chain from normalized within-repertoire ranks of inferred template counts. Generation probabilities in a later analysis came from a VDJ recombination model fitted to out-of-frame rearrangements, and those results were checked against IGoR. A later analysis scored TCR-TCR, TCR-HLA and TCR-CMV co-occurrence with hypergeometric tests, applying a repertoire-size bias correction to TCR pairs. False discovery rates were estimated in a later analysis by permuting HLA or CMV assignments 20 times. A later analysis grouped co-occurring TCRs with DBSCAN, adding TCRdist sequence similarity when clustering within HLA-allele-positive subsets. For co-occurrence clustering, repertoires with fewer than 30,000 or more than 120,000 public chains were excluded, along with 4 to 6 repertoires with anomalous nucleotide sharing. TCRdb took this table from immuneACCESS and kept in-frame rearrangements with V and J called. Such tables lack part of the clones; where checked against another copy, unresolved V genes explain under half of the gap, and the rest is unexplained. V and J calls plus clone size are reproduced from that table; the DNA served to infer D and trimming. The sample table contains about 250,000 clones; only one count was recorded for around 90% of them. The ten largest account for about 1.8% of the sample.

The cohort consisted of 600 or so healthy bone marrow donors. Cohort members were all nominally healthy when sampled, although unrecorded immune exposures were likely present. The donor was CMV seronegative and belonged to the group of roughly 330 seronegative cohort members. A peripheral blood sample was collected from each donor, and TCR beta sequencing was performed on peripheral blood mononuclear cells. The Qiagen DNeasy Blood Extraction Kit was used to extract genomic DNA from the blood cell samples. The specimen sequenced was PBMCs. The source of this sequence is a girl aged 2 to 10 in good health and CMV-seronegative. The chain employs TRBV5-6 and TRBJ2-3, with a tentative D gene TRBD1 over 5 matching bases. The CDR3 is CASSFPTASSTDTQYF. The sequenced DNA is TGTGCCAGCAGCTTCCCGACAGCCTCTAGCACAGATACGCAGTATTTT.